The clone carrying this T cell receptor (beta chain) was counted at least ten times. Its specificity is not known. Attachment of unique molecular identifiers was made to individual cDNA molecules. TCRdb reprocessed the 5' RACE reads via MiXCR and lists one record per CDR3 protein. This sample yields tens of thousands of distinct CDR3 sequences, of which roughly 8.7% are seen a single time; roughly 4% belongs to the top ten. The sample comes from a study of early T cells in non-severe SARS-CoV-2 infection. Study at large: The sequenced material was bulk RNA from unsorted whole blood, and its chains were unpaired. The study, taken as a whole, reports: The study's VDJdb matching favored anti-spike CD8 responses and missed private and CD4 specificities.

Germline values: CDR1 DFQATT, CDR2 SNEGSKA (reference sequence). This CDR3 has 15 amino acids. V lost 4 bases to trimming and J lost 10 bases, with 23 bases between them. The clonotype was recovered from an adult who was a healthcare worker with PCR-confirmed SARS-CoV-2 infection or an uninfected control (not recorded which). The V gene is TRBV20-1, the J gene TRBJ2-1; D might be TRBD1 (5 bases). The sequences come from whole blood, collected at baseline. Here the CDR3 reads CSATNSWGTVREQFF. CDR3 DNA sequence: TGCAGTGCTACAAACTCGTGGGGCACGGTCAGAGAGCAGTTCTTC.